This TCR beta chain stems from a study of T cell repertoires in cytomegalovirus infection. At the level of the study: CMV infection together with matching HLA type was indicated by public TCR beta signatures.

One entry per CDR3 protein, called by TCRdb with MiXCR from the reads. In the table there are roughly 860,000 distinct CDR3 sequences, less than 35% of which are singletons. This clonotype was recorded many times. Antigen specificity is unknown. Study findings and constraints: The ex vivo response showed dominance by HLA-C-restricted CMV-specific TCR beta clonotypes.

The CDR3 is 15 residues long. CDR1 is SGHVS, CDR2 FQNEAQ, per germline. The trim removed 3 bases at V and 4 bases at J, leaving 6 bases unmatched. The rearrangement joins TRBV7-8 to TRBJ2-1; 7 bases fit TRBD1. The starting material was cultured CD8+ T cells from PBMCs, obtained from culture after CMV antigen stimulation. The clonotype was recovered from a human donor in good health (CMV status not recorded). Some clones in this sample may be carry-over from other donors' samples. The CDR3 DNA reads as TGTGCCAGCAGCTTGGGAATGGGACAGTACAATGAGCAGTTCTTC. This encodes CASSLGMGQYNEQFF.